This T cell receptor (beta chain) was identified during a study of blood T cell repertoires in COVID-19. Seattle's enrolled individuals joined amid active infection and were then monitored longitudinally. Only in-frame clones appear in the TCRdb table, and some are missing; sequencing was by immunoSEQ multiplex PCR. Of a few hundred thousand clones listed, around 90% are singletons. The V gene lost 0 bases and the J gene lost 6 bases, with 24 bases spanning the gap. Germline CDR1 MNHEY, CDR2 SVGEGT. This CDR3 is built from 19 residues. The chain employs TRBV6-2 or TRBV6-3 and TRBJ2-1, with D maybe TRBD2 (6 bases). This receptor was identified in a man younger than 35 with COVID-19, enrolled during active disease. Source material: peripheral blood. The CDR3 DNA reads TGTGCCAGCAGTTACTCGATCTCCTCTGCGACTAGAGGGGCCAATGAGCAGTTCTTC. It translates to CASSYSISSATRGANEQFF.